This record concerns one T cell receptor beta chain sequence. Its antigen specificity is not known. Within one base of it there is no much larger clone, and no base qualities were kept. Libraries were made using PCR. Sequencing took place on an Illumina HiSeq 2500. To reduce PCR and sequencing biases, unique molecular identifiers were built into the TCR beta cDNA libraries. Some 500,000 cDNA molecules were obtained for every 1 to 10 million input T cells, so each molecule roughly corresponded to one T cell. The same protocol used for the earlier healthy control dataset was applied to prepare and sequence the patient libraries. Within a given batch, samples were prepared together, multiplexed and sequenced on the same HiSeq lane. Turning to the authors' computational methods: Raw barcoded reads were processed with MIGEC, and single-read molecular identifier groups were discarded before consensus assembly and CDR3 extraction. VDJtools was used for post-analysis of the clonotype tables, with diversity normalized by down-sampling every dataset to the smallest sample size. To correct batch-related cross-sample contamination, repertoire overlap clustering matched CDR3 amino acid sequences but not nucleotide sequences. The public reads were run again by TCRdb, first through fastp at Q25 and then through MiXCR, and only productive beta chains were kept. Every distinct CDR3 protein forms one entry, paired with its most common genes and DNA. TCRdb, not the authors, supplied the V and J calls. Within this sample are hundreds of thousands of distinct CDR3 sequences, with 55% to 60% of them counted one time only. The biggest ten clones account for 10% to 12% of the sample.

This record comes from a study of post-analysis software for immune sequencing data (dated by TCRdb to between 2014 and 2017). As for the study more broadly: The recorded disease courses included relapsing-remitting, secondary progressive and progressive-relapsing multiple sclerosis, and some patients had no subtype annotation. A subset of samples was prepared in parallel using single-end sample barcoding, then pooled and co-amplified after Illumina adapter ligation. The patient repertoires were set against about 12 previously published healthy control repertoires from donors whose ages ranged from about 6 to 26 years. General findings and caveats noted by the study authors: Significantly lower normalized Chao1 diversity was found in multiple sclerosis patients than in controls, suggesting substantial peripheral T-cell clonal expansion. Direct clustering with F measure showed strong co-clustering of samples prepared in the same batch, prompting a batch-effect correction. The multiple sclerosis patient group was slightly younger than the control group.

TCR beta repertoires were profiled from peripheral blood of 13 young patients with multiple sclerosis to demonstrate the VDJtools post-analysis software. Multiple sclerosis patients were children and adolescents aged roughly 6 to 15 years. The sequence was obtained from a girl aged 2 to 10 with multiple sclerosis. The sequenced sample was blood.

The CDR3 protein is CASSALSGAKNIQYF. The bases read TGTGCCAGCAGCGCCCTAAGTGGAGCCAAAAACATTCAGTACTTC. This sequence uses TRBV2 and TRBJ2-4, with no confident D gene call. V was cut back by 6 bases and J by 0 bases, leaving a gap of 12 bases between them. According to the germline V gene, CDR1 reads SNHLY and CDR2 reads FYNNEI. From cysteine to phenylalanine, the CDR3 is 15 amino acids long. The retained sequence is limited to the CDR3, 45 bases, with the frame set at the first base.